This paragraph reports one TCR beta chain. The data originate from a study of blood T cell repertoires in COVID-19. The protocol was immunoSEQ multiplex PCR, while the TCRdb copy is restricted to in-frame clones and leaves out a portion. This table holds around 250,000 clones, roughly 79% found once. Recruits, aged roughly 18 to 100 years, lived in 24 US areas. Trimming took 5 bases from V and 1 from J; bases not matched to a gene: 5. Germline values: CDR1 SEHNR, CDR2 FQNEAQ (reference sequence). The length of the CDR3 is 15 residues. This TCR came from a man aged 40-55 years who had recovered from COVID-19. The sequenced sample consisted of PBMCs or T cells enriched from blood (not recorded which). V gene TRBV7-9 combines with J gene TRBJ1-2; TRBD1 aligns across 9 bases. CDR3 sequence (DNA): TGTGCCAGCAGCCCTCAGGACAGGGGTAACTATGGCTACACCTTC. This sequence encodes CASSPQDRGNYGYTF.